This entry lists 9 T cell receptor beta chains sequenced from one sample in a study of graft-versus-host responses after intestinal transplantation. Assay used: immunoSEQ multiplex PCR; TCRdb lists only in-frame clones, some missing. The data hold about 13,000 clones, with more than 35% observed a single time. This sample comprised alloreactive CD4+ T cells from a mixed lymphocyte reaction culture, obtained before intestinal transplant. Subset indicated: CFSE-low proliferating T cells sorted from roughly six-day pre-transplant mixed lymphocyte reaction (GvH or HvG direction). The receptors were gathered from a human patient who received an intestinal transplant.

V is TRBV7-2 and J is TRBJ2-2, with 8 bases identical to TRBD2. Losses at the gene ends were 6 bases for V and 0 bases for J; bases not matched to a gene: 6. This CDR3 comprises 16 residues. CDR1 SGHTA and CDR2 FQGNSA come from the germline V gene. The CDR3 DNA sequence: TGTGCCAGCAGTCACGCCGGGGGGGCGAACACCGGGGAGCTGTTTTTT. Translating gives CASSHAGGANTGELFF.

This chain connects TRBV4-3 to TRBJ2-7; 10 bases line up with TRBD1. The germline CDR1 and CDR2 sequences are LGHNA and YSLEER. This CDR3 comprises 15 residues. V trimming: 1 base; J trimming: 2 bases; junction bases outside the gene matches: 2. DNA of the CDR3: TGCGCCAGCAGCCAAGGGACAGGGGGAACCTACGAGCAGTACTTC. Translation: CASSQGTGGTYEQYF.

The V and J genes are TRBV7-2 and TRBJ1-2; TRBD1 aligns across 8 bases. Looked up from germline, CDR1 is SGHTA and CDR2 is FQGNSA. V was pared by 4 bases and J by 5 bases, with 6 bases of the junction left unmatched. The CDR3 loop spans 14 amino acids. As DNA, the CDR3 is TGTGCCAGCAGCTCAGGGACAGGTCTATATGGCTACACCTTC. It is translated as CASSSGTGLYGYTF.

This clone was seen a few times. The gene calls are TRBV28 and TRBJ2-2; 8 nucleotides align to TRBD2. The germline CDR1 and CDR2 sequences are MDHEN and SYDVKM. The CDR3 runs 14 residues. V lost 9 bases, J lost 6 bases, and 9 bases stayed unmatched. The CDR3: CASLLAGGSGELFF. Written as DNA, the CDR3 is TGTGCCAGTCTCCTTGCGGGGGGTTCCGGGGAGCTGTTTTTT.

CDR3 region: CASRDREYNEQFF. As DNA, the CDR3 is TGTGCCAGCCGGGACAGGGAGTACAATGAGCAGTTCTTC. The chain combines TRBV19 with TRBJ2-1; TRBD1 aligns across 9 bases. CDR1 is LNHDA, CDR2 SQIVND, per germline (reference sequence). This CDR3 comprises 13 residues. V gave up 9 bases and J gave up 4 bases; unmatched junction bases: 4.

This clone appeared a few times. The J gene is TRBJ2-1, the V gene TRBV7-2; 7 bases map to TRBD2. CDR1 and CDR2 from the germline V gene are SGHTA and FQGNSA. V shed 2 bases and J 4 bases; nucleotides not matched to a gene: 5. The CDR3 is 15 amino acids. CDR3 DNA: TGTGCCAGCAGCTTAAGTGCGGGGGAATACAATGAGCAGTTCTTC. Its translation is CASSLSAGEYNEQFF.

The CDR3, as DNA: TGTGCCAGCAGCCAAGCCGCTACAGGGTCCGGTGAAGCTTTCTTT. This sequence encodes CASSQAATGSGEAFF. The gene calls are TRBV14 and TRBJ1-1; D is possibly TRBD1 (6 bases). The ends were cut back, 1 base at V and 7 bases at J, with 16 bases in the middle. This CDR3 is built from 15 residues. Germline CDR1 reads SGHDN; CDR2 reads FVKESK.

This clone was seen more than once but under ten times. This chain links TRBV29-1 with TRBJ1-4; D ambiguous. The V and J ends lost 5 bases and 7 bases respectively, with 11 bases between them. Looked up from germline, CDR1 is SQVTM and CDR2 is ANQGSEA. The CDR3 covers 12 residues. The CDR3: CSVLGSTEKLFF. CDR3 in DNA: TGCAGCGTTCTAGGGAGCACTGAAAAACTGTTTTTT.

The genes are TRBV4-1 and TRBJ1-3; D gene ambiguous. The germline CDR1 and CDR2 sequences are MGHRA and YSYEKL. The V and J ends lost 3 bases and 0 bases respectively, with 12 bases between them. This CDR3 contains 16 residues. CDR3 nucleotide sequence: TGCGCCAGCAGCCACCTTGAACGGAGCTCTGGAAACACCATATATTTT. It codes for CASSHLERSSGNTIYF.